The 18 T cell receptor beta chains in this list originate from one sample, sequenced in a study of tumor-infiltrating lymphocytes in primary liver carcinoma. With a constant-region primer, TCR beta cDNA was made from 450 to 650 ng of total RNA. Researchers made the TCR beta libraries by running three nested multiplex PCR rounds with slightly modified ARM-PCR. In the first two PCR rounds, TRBV1-TRBV30 forward primers were paired with a C-beta reverse primer, and each round lasted around 10 cycles. TCRdb re-analysed the multiplex PCR reads in MiXCR, keeping a single row per CDR3 protein. There are 200,000 or so distinct CDR3 sequences in the sample; about 61% occur only once, and around 7.1% lies in the top ten. The study extracted blood RNA from unsorted whole blood and also extracted germline DNA. The sample taken for sequencing was peripheral blood. The receptors were sampled from a woman aged 55-75 years with primary liver carcinoma and hepatitis B virus infection.

A word on this clonotype: A read error may produce the germline difference seen at one junction end. The gene calls are TRBV12-3 or TRBV12-4 and TRBJ2-3; 7 bases are shared with TRBD2. There are 15 residues in the CDR3. As DNA, the CDR3 is TGTGTCAGCAGTTTCGGGCGGGAGCACACAGGTACGCAGTATTTT. This encodes CVSSFGREHTGTQYF.

By share, this clonotype ranks as medium-sized. The chain carries TRBV11-2 and TRBJ2-3; D possibly corresponds to TRBD2 (5 bases). The CDR3 totals 14 residues. Trimming removed 6 bases from V and 12 bases from J, with 22 bases in between. Germline V lookup: CDR1 SGHAT, CDR2 FQNNGV. This CDR3 reads CASRLRVMGRSQYF. The CDR3 coding sequence is TGTGCCAGCAGATTAAGAGTTATGGGGAGAAGTCAGTATTTT.

This clonotype was counted a few times. This rearrangement joins TRBV30 to TRBJ1-2; D gene uncertain. V was cut by 0 bases and J by 4 bases, with 12 bases left in between. In germline, CDR1 is GTSNPN, CDR2 SVGIG (reference sequence). The CDR3 totals 14 residues. CDR3 protein: CAWSVGVGGYGYTF. The CDR3 nucleotides read TGTGCCTGGAGTGTCGGGGTCGGCGGCTATGGCTACACCTTC. The whole variable domain, filled in from reference TRBV30 and TRBJ1-2, reads SQTIHQWPATLVQPVGSPLSLECTVEGTSNPNLYWYRQAAGRGLQLLFYSVGIGQISSEVPQNLSASRPQDRQFILSSKKLLLSDSGFYLCAWSVGVGGYGYTFGSGTRLTVV.

As regards this clonotype: The junction does not match germline at one end; this may be a read error. The rearrangement uses TRBV5-4 and TRBJ2-3, with TRBD2 matching 10 bases. The length of the CDR3 is 17 residues. Per germline, CDR1 SGHNT and CDR2 YYREEE (reference sequence). CDR3 residues: CASSLGYLAGEADMQYF. The CDR3 coding sequence is TGTGCCAGCAGCTTGGGTTACCTAGCGGGAGAGGCAGATATGCAGTATTTT.

A remark on this clonotype: Possible read error: a much larger clone is one base away. The chain has TRBV12-3 or TRBV12-4 and TRBJ2-1; 10 nucleotides align to TRBD2. This CDR3 has 15 amino acids. The CDR3 DNA sequence: TGTGCCAGCATCAATGGACTAGCGGCTTACATTGAGCAGTTCTTC. Translation gives CASINGLAAYIEQFF.

With regard to this clonotype: The junction departs from germline at one end; a sequencing error may be responsible. This chain links TRBV5-4 with TRBJ1-1; perhaps TRBD1 as D (6 bases). Germline V gene lookup returns CDR1 SGHNT and CDR2 YYREEE (reference sequence). The CDR3 sequence is 15 residues long. The CDR3 is CASSSIQGPNTEDFF. The CDR3 DNA follows: TGTGCCAGCAGCTCGATACAGGGCCCGAACACTGAAGATTTCTTT. Supplemented by reference TRBV5-4 and TRBJ1-1, the full variable domain reads ETGVTQSPTHLIKTRGQQVTLRCSSQSGHNTVSWYQQALGQGPQFIFQYYREEENGRGNFPPRFSGLQFPNYSSELNVNALELDDSALYLCASSSIQGPNTEDFFGQGTRLTVV.

In nucleotides, the CDR3 is TGTGCCAGCAGTCAGCTAGCGGGAGACCAAGAGACCCAGTACTTC. This sequence encodes CASSQLAGDQETQYF. The rearrangement joins TRBV6-1 to TRBJ2-5; 10 bases fit TRBD2. The CDR3 sequence is 15 residues long. Losses at the gene ends were 5 bases for V and 0 bases for J; bases not matched to a gene: 3. Per the germline V gene, CDR1 is MNHNS and CDR2 is SASEGT.

This clonotype was counted at least ten times. This chain uses TRBV5-6 with TRBJ2-3; D gene unclear. This CDR3 comprises 14 residues. Per the germline V gene, CDR1 is SGHDT and CDR2 is YYEEEE. Trimming left V 2 bases short and J 0 bases short, with 7 bases between. In DNA, the CDR3 is TGTGCCAGCAGCTTTGATCGGAGCACAGATACGCAGTATTTT. Protein sequence: CASSFDRSTDTQYF.

This clonotype was seen once. The rearrangement uses TRBV29-1 and TRBJ2-7, with D unresolved. This CDR3 spans 11 amino acids. The germline CDR1 and CDR2 sequences are SQVTM and ANQGSEA. The CDR3 coding sequence is TGCAGTCTTGTTAGAACCCACGAGCAGTACTTC. As protein: CSLVRTHEQYF.

This clonotype was picked up one time. The CDR3 end shows no conserved phenylalanine or tryptophan, and so a read error is likely. This chain joins TRBV6-6 and TRBJ2-1; possible D gene TRBD2, 5 bases. V was trimmed by 6 bases and J by 2 bases, leaving 14 bases between them. The CDR3 has 15 residues. CDR1 is MNHNY, CDR2 SVGAGI, per germline (reference sequence). This chain's CDR3 is CASRSEGGAYNEQFS. DNA of the CDR3: TGTGCCAGCAGGTCAGAGGGTGGCGCCTACAATGAGCAGTTCTCC.

The chain combines TRBV11-2 with TRBJ2-7, with a possible D match to TRBD2 (5 bases). This CDR3 has 15 residues. Per the germline V gene, CDR1 is SGHAT and CDR2 is FQNNGV. V lost 1 base and J lost 6, with 16 bases in between. CDR3 amino acids: CASSLVVGSSREQYF. CDR3 bases: TGTGCCAGCAGCTTAGTCGTGGGGAGCTCCCGCGAGCAGTACTTC.

Turning to this clonotype: A much more abundant neighbour one base away suggests this may be a read error. J is TRBJ2-7 and V is TRBV6-5; D is possibly TRBD2 (5 bases). The length of the CDR3 is 11 residues. The germline gives CDR1 MNHEY, CDR2 SVGAGI. The CDR3 reads CASKGVNEHYF. Written as DNA, the CDR3 is TGTGCCAGCAAGGGAGTAAACGAGCACTACTTC.

Turning to this clonotype: Here the CDR3 omits its conserved ending phenylalanine or tryptophan, so a read error is the likely source. No DNA is shown, since the ends of the CDR3 on it are uncertain; the CDR3 is the one TCRdb lists. J is TRBJ2-1 and V is TRBV11-1; the table gives TRBD2 as D, unverified against the DNA. Germline V lookup: CDR1 SGHAT, CDR2 FQDESV (reference sequence). The CDR3 length is 15 residues, termini included. CDR3 loop: CASSPQMGLAYEQSL.

This clonotype occurred a few times. The chain carries TRBV6-5 and TRBJ2-1, with D possibly being TRBD2 (7 bases). This CDR3 is built from 17 residues. Trimming cost V 6 bases and J 8 bases, with 26 bases left between them. Per germline, CDR1 MNHEY and CDR2 SVGAGI. CDR3 sequence: CASRVWGGRRSRDEQFF. Written as DNA, the CDR3 is TGTGCCAGCAGAGTCTGGGGGGGCAGAAGAAGCAGGGATGAGCAGTTCTTC.

A note on this clonotype: In this CDR3 the conserved last residue, phenylalanine or tryptophan, is missing, so a read error is likely. The rearrangement links TRBV29-1 to TRBJ1-2; D remains unclear. The CDR3 consists of 10 residues. Trimming took 6 bases from V and 3 from J, leaving 5 bases between them. The germline gives CDR1 SQVTM, CDR2 ANQGSEA. CDR3 region: CSVSDYGYTS. CDR3 DNA: TGCAGCGTCTCTGACTATGGCTACACCTCC.

This clonotype was counted many times. V and J are TRBV7-8 and TRBJ2-1; the match to TRBD2 covers 8 bases. The CDR3 is made up of 16 amino acids. V shed 4 bases, J shed 4 bases, and the junction held 9 bases outside the gene matches. Germline loops: CDR1 SGHVS, CDR2 FQNEAQ. The CDR3 reads CASSSRPGLGYNEQFF. For the CDR3, the DNA is TGTGCCAGCAGCTCCAGGCCGGGACTAGGTTACAATGAGCAGTTCTTC.

This clonotype was seen just once. The CDR3 region has the DNA TGTGCCAGTAGTATCGGGGAAGGCTACACCTTC. Translated, it gives CASSIGEGYTF. The chain links TRBV19 to TRBJ1-2; D remains unclear. Germline CDR1 LNHDA, CDR2 SQIVND (reference sequence). The ends were cut back, 3 bases at V and 8 bases at J, with 7 bases in the middle. The CDR3 has 11 residues. The variable domain in full, with the rest retrieved from reference TRBV19 and TRBJ1-2, is DGGITQSPKYLFRKEGQNVTLSCEQNLNHDAMYWYRQDPGQGLRLIYYSQIVNDFQKGDIAEGYSVSREKKESFPLTVTSAQKNPTAFYLCASSIGEGYTFGSGTRLTVV.

Worth noting for this clonotype: Germline is not matched at one junction end, which may reflect a read error. J is TRBJ1-2 and V is TRBV6-2 or TRBV6-3; D is uncertain. The CDR3 totals 13 residues. CDR1 is MNHEY and CDR2 is SVGEGT in the germline V gene. This CDR3 is CASSPVLVSGYAF. As DNA, the CDR3 is TGTGCCAGCAGCCCCGTATTGGTCTCTGGCTACGCCTTC.